Shown below are 23 T cell receptor beta chains from a single sample sequenced in a study (dated by TCRdb to about 2015). The method was multiplex PCR. Sequencing relied on an Ion Torrent PGM. In the roughly 23-patient analysis, TRBV12-4/TRBJ1-2 clonotypes were amplified using adaptor-ligated barcode primers. TCRdb's own reprocessing of the public reads used fastp at Q25 and MiXCR and kept productive beta chains. Each record represents a unique CDR3 protein, reported with the most common genes and DNA among its rows. The sample data list about 640 distinct CDR3 sequences, and about 3.3% of these were observed just once. The leading ten clones occupy roughly a third of the sample. The sample consisted of naive CD4+ T cells sorted from blood. This specimen's cell subset or site label, per the study, means: naive CD4+ T cells, CD4+CD45RA+CD25-. These receptors were taken from a female donor with breast cancer.

In its sample, this clonotype ranks as medium-sized (0.01 to 0.1%). V gene TRBV12-3 or TRBV12-4 combines with J gene TRBJ1-2; 7 bases align to TRBD1. V shed 5 bases, J shed 2 bases, and the junction held 5 bases outside the gene matches. The CDR3 has 14 amino acids. The chain's CDR3 is CASSRNRGNYGYTF. The CDR3, as DNA: TGTGCCAGCAGTAGAAACAGGGGAAACTATGGCTACACCTTC.

Sample share makes this clonotype medium-sized. The rearrangement links TRBV12-3 or TRBV12-4 to TRBJ1-2; possible D gene TRBD1, 6 bases. The CDR3 contains 12 residues. V shed 3 bases and J shed 8 bases, with 10 bases lying between them. The CDR3 nucleotides read TGTGCCAGCAGTTTCCCAGGGGCCGGCTACACCTTC. It encodes CASSFPGAGYTF.

This clonotype counts as large. The chain links TRBV12-3 or TRBV12-4 to TRBJ1-2, with D unclear. V lost 5 bases and J lost 4, with 11 bases in between. This CDR3 spans 13 amino acids. The chain's CDR3 is CASSTITLYGYTF. The CDR3, as DNA: TGTGCCAGCAGTACCATTACGCTCTATGGCTACACCTTC.

This clonotype is classed as large. V usage is TRBV12-3 or TRBV12-4 and J usage is TRBJ1-2; D call uncertain. CDR3 length: 14 amino acids. The ends were cut back, 6 bases at V and 5 bases at J, with 16 bases in the middle. The CDR3 DNA reads as TGTGCCAGCAGCCTAACCAACACGGATTATGGCTACACCTTC. Protein product: CASSLTNTDYGYTF.

In its sample, this clonotype ranks as medium-sized. The J gene is TRBJ1-2, the V gene TRBV12-3 or TRBV12-4; D gene ambiguous. V lost 0 bases, J lost 1 base, and 9 bases lay in between. This CDR3 comprises 15 residues. CDR3 nucleotide sequence: TGTGCCAGCAGTTTAGCGCCGGCAGGTAACTATGGCTACACCTTC. It specifies CASSLAPAGNYGYTF.

This clonotype is termed medium-sized. The chain has TRBV12-3 or TRBV12-4 and TRBJ1-2, with D unclear. The CDR3 spans 12 residues. V gave up 5 bases and J gave up 1 base, with 5 bases separating them. CDR3 sequence reads: CASSTYNYGYTF. The CDR3 DNA sequence: TGTGCCAGCAGTACCTATAACTATGGCTACACCTTC.

In its sample, this clonotype ranks as medium-sized (0.01 to 0.1%). The CDR3 DNA sequence: TGTGCCAGCAGTCCGCGACGGGGATCGGACTACACCTTC. Translating gives CASSPRRGSDYTF. The chain couples TRBV12-3 or TRBV12-4 to TRBJ1-2; no firm D call. This CDR3 comprises 13 residues. Trimming left V 5 bases short and J 10 bases short, with 17 bases between.

Within the sample, this clonotype is medium-sized. The chain employs TRBV12-3 or TRBV12-4 and TRBJ1-2, with D possibly TRBD1 on 5 matching bases. V was pared by 6 bases and J by 6 bases, with 17 bases between. This CDR3 has 14 amino acids. The CDR3 loop is CASRRGPNSDGYTF. The CDR3 coding sequence is TGTGCCAGCAGAAGGGGACCTAATAGCGATGGCTACACCTTC.

This clonotype is deemed medium-sized. The chain joins TRBV12-3 or TRBV12-4 to TRBJ1-2, with 8 bases lining up with TRBD1. The V segment lost 8 bases and the J segment 6 bases; nucleotides outside the gene matches: 5. The CDR3 totals 12 residues. CDR3 nucleotides: TGTGCCAGCTGGACAGGGTCGGATGGCTACACCTTC. Translation: CASWTGSDGYTF.

In its sample, this clonotype ranks as medium-sized. The CDR3 region is CASSWRRGIGGYTF. The CDR3 region has the DNA TGTGCCAGCAGTTGGCGCCGGGGAATAGGCGGCTACACCTTC. V usage is TRBV12-3 or TRBV12-4 and J usage is TRBJ1-2; D remains unclear. V was clipped by 4 bases and J by 8 bases, with 17 bases between them. The CDR3 spans 14 residues.

Relative to its sample, this clonotype is medium-sized. This chain connects TRBV12-3 or TRBV12-4 to TRBJ1-2; no reliable D call. Trimming removed 6 bases at V and 7 bases at J, with 12 bases between. This CDR3 spans 12 amino acids. DNA of the CDR3: TGTGCCAGCAGCCCGGGAGGACGTGGCTACACCTTC. This codes for CASSPGGRGYTF.

In this sample, this clonotype turned up a few times. The chain links TRBV12-3 or TRBV12-4 to TRBJ1-2, with D hard to call. The CDR3 length is 13 residues. Trimming removed 7 bases at V and 7 bases at J, with 16 bases between. The CDR3 sequence is CASTYTHPSGYTF. In nucleotides, the CDR3 is TGTGCCAGCACCTATACCCATCCGTCTGGCTACACCTTC.

This clonotype is termed medium-sized (0.01 to 0.1%). The chain combines TRBV12-3 or TRBV12-4 with TRBJ1-2, with a weak D call TRBD1 (5 bases). The ends were cut back, 8 bases at V and 2 bases at J, with 15 bases in the middle. The CDR3 consists of 14 residues. CDR3 amino acids: CASYKWGGNYGYTF. In nucleotides, the CDR3 is TGTGCCAGCTATAAGTGGGGCGGGAACTATGGCTACACCTTC.

In its sample, this clonotype is medium-sized. The chain uses TRBV12-3 or TRBV12-4 and TRBJ1-2; no firm D call. The CDR3 is made up of 14 amino acids. The V gene lost 3 bases and the J gene lost 2 bases, with 10 bases spanning the gap. For the CDR3, the DNA is TGTGCCAGCAGTTTTGGGCGCAGGAACTATGGCTACACCTTC. Protein: CASSFGRRNYGYTF.

Relative to its sample, this clonotype is medium-sized. V and J are TRBV12-3 or TRBV12-4 and TRBJ1-2, with D hard to call. V dropped 3 bases and J dropped 2 bases, with 13 bases sitting between them. The CDR3 contains 15 residues. The CDR3 is CASSLEGGRNYGYTF. CDR3 DNA sequence: TGTGCCAGCAGTTTGGAGGGAGGCCGAAACTATGGCTACACCTTC.

This clonotype counts as medium-sized (0.01 to 0.1%). CDR3 sequence reads: CASSSRAGYTF. CDR3 coding DNA: TGTGCCAGCAGTAGCAGGGCTGGCTACACCTTC. V usage is TRBV12-3 or TRBV12-4 and J usage is TRBJ1-2; TRBD1 might be the D (5 bases). The CDR3 covers 11 residues. The V and J ends lost 5 bases and 7 bases respectively, with 8 bases between them.

In its sample, this clonotype ranks as large (0.1 to 1%). The chain links TRBV12-3 or TRBV12-4 to TRBJ1-2; D is ambiguous. V was pared by 2 bases and J by 7 bases, with 11 bases between. CDR3 length equals 13 residues. CDR3 DNA sequence: TGTGCCAGCAGTTTAAAGACACATATTGGCTACACCTTC. It yields the protein CASSLKTHIGYTF.

Within the sample, this clonotype is large. The J gene is TRBJ1-2, the V gene TRBV12-3 or TRBV12-4; D may be TRBD1 (5 bases). The V gene lost 3 bases and the J gene lost 4 bases, with 18 bases spanning the gap. The CDR3 sequence is 16 residues long. The CDR3 coding sequence is TGTGCCAGCAGTTTCCGAGTAATGGGGACGGTCTATGGCTACACCTTC. This translates into CASSFRVMGTVYGYTF.

By proportion, this clonotype is medium-sized. The CDR3 coding sequence is TGTGCCAGCAGTGCAACACGGGACAGAGGCTATGGCTACACCTTC. Translating gives CASSATRDRGYGYTF. The genes are TRBV12-3 or TRBV12-4 and TRBJ1-2; 7 bases match TRBD1. V lost 5 bases to trimming and J lost 4 bases; unmatched junction nucleotides: 10. The CDR3 totals 15 residues.

This clonotype is termed medium-sized. This rearrangement joins TRBV12-3 or TRBV12-4 to TRBJ1-2, with 7 bases fitting TRBD1. CDR3 length equals 13 residues. Germline trimming cut 4 bases from V and 6 bases from J; bases unmatched to any gene: 5. The CDR3 DNA follows: TGTGCCAGCAGTTACAGGGGTGGCAATGGCTACACCTTC. It translates to CASSYRGGNGYTF.

In its sample, this clonotype is hyperexpanded. The rearrangement uses TRBV12-3 or TRBV12-4 and TRBJ1-2; 7 nucleotides align to TRBD1. The CDR3 loop spans 13 amino acids. V shed 4 bases and J 6 bases; nucleotides not matched to a gene: 5. The CDR3 reads CASSSDRVHGYTF. CDR3 DNA: TGTGCCAGCAGTTCTGACAGGGTCCATGGCTACACCTTC.

By share of the sample, this clonotype is large. The chain couples TRBV12-3 or TRBV12-4 to TRBJ1-2; D is undetermined. The V and J ends lost 1 base and 5 bases respectively, with 5 bases between them. This CDR3 contains 12 residues. CDR3 in amino acids: CASSLGPYGYTF. In nucleotides, the CDR3 is TGTGCCAGCAGTTTAGGTCCTTATGGCTACACCTTC.

This clonotype is medium-sized (0.01 to 0.1%). The rearrangement joins TRBV12-3 or TRBV12-4 to TRBJ1-2; D may be TRBD1 (6 bases). CDR3 length: 12 amino acids. V lost 6 bases, J lost 2 bases, and 7 bases lay in between. CDR3 protein: CASSGQNYGYTF. The CDR3 bases are TGTGCCAGCAGCGGACAGAACTATGGCTACACCTTC.